This T cell receptor beta chain was captured by sequencing in a study of cytomegalovirus exposure and HLA in healthy donors. The CDR3 is 14 amino acids. With V trimmed by 2 bases and J by 11 bases, 9 bases remained unmatched. The germline CDR1 and CDR2 sequences are SGHTA and FQGNSA. Amplification used 60 Vbeta primers and 13 Jbeta primers. Data came from immunoSEQ multiplex PCR; TCRdb stores just in-frame clones and leaves some out. The sample includes around 210,000 clones, over 75% of them seen just once. The clonotype originates from a boy younger than 18 in good health and CMV-seronegative. The source material was PBMCs. The V gene is TRBV7-2, the J gene TRBJ2-3, with 8 nucleotides matching TRBD2. The DNA for the CDR3 is TGTGCCAGCAGCTTACTCCTAGCGGGCTTAGTGCAGTATTTT. The encoded protein is CASSLLLAGLVQYF.